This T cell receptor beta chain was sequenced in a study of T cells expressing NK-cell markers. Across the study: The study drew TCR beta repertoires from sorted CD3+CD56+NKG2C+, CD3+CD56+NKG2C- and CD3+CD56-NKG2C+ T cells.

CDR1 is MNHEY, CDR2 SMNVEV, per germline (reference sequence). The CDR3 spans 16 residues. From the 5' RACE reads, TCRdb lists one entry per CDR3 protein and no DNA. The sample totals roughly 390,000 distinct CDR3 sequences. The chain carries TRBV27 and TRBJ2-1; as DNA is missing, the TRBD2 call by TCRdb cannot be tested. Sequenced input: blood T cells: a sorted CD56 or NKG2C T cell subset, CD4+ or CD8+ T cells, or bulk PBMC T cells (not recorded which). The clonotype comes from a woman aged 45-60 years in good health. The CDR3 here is CASRSEGAGVYNEQFF.